Each of the 31 T cell receptor beta chains below was sequenced from the same sample in a study of blood T cells in healthy people across ages. A J-beta primer mix and a sample-barcoded 5' primer were used in a second PCR of about 7 to 12 cycles. One entry per CDR3 protein, called by TCRdb with MiXCR from the 5' RACE reads. Seen here are 780,000 or so distinct CDR3 sequences, approximately 53% observed once, and the top ten hold approximately 24%. Sequenced sample: blood. These receptor sequences come from a man aged 35 to 55 in good health.

With regard to this clonotype: The junction departs from the called germline gene at one end, perhaps through a read error. The chain uses TRBV25-1 and TRBJ2-5, with D uncertain. CDR3 length: 14 residues. Germline V lookup: CDR1 MGHDK, CDR2 SYGVNS. Written as DNA, the CDR3 is TGTGCCAGCAGTGAAGTCGGAATTCAAGGGACCCAGTACTTC. This encodes CASSEVGIQGTQYF.

This chain links TRBV20-1 with TRBJ1-5, with TRBD1 matching 9 bases. This CDR3 region has 14 residues. Germline-derived CDR1 and CDR2 are DFQATT and SNEGSKA (reference sequence). J gave up 1 base and V 6 bases, and 4 bases lay outside the gene matches. The CDR3 DNA is TGCAGTGCCTTGACAGGGGGGAGCAATCAGCCCCAGCATTTT. Translating it yields CSALTGGSNQPQHF.

The sample holds one count of this clonotype. The chain is built from TRBV30 and TRBJ2-4, with D possibly matching TRBD1 (6 bases). The CDR3 is 13 residues long. Germline V gene lookup returns CDR1 GTSNPN and CDR2 SVGIG (reference sequence). With 3 bases removed from V and 6 bases from J, the gap between germline ends came to 12 bases. This chain's CDR3 is CAWSPRGSNIQYF. As DNA, the CDR3 is TGTGCCTGGAGCCCGAGGGGGTCAAACATTCAGTACTTC.

This chain links TRBV5-1 with TRBJ2-1; tentatively, D is TRBD2 (6 bases). CDR3 length equals 18 residues. Germline V CDR1 and CDR2: SGHRS, YFSETQ. The V end lost 6 bases, the J end lost 3 bases, and 25 bases lay between the germline ends. In DNA, the CDR3 is TGCGCCAGCAACCCTCGGCCCGGAGGGACCGTAAACTACAATGAGCAGTTCTTC. This encodes CASNPRPGGTVNYNEQFF.

This clonotype was seen more than once but under ten times. The rearrangement links TRBV2 to TRBJ2-7; 8 nucleotides align to TRBD1. Germline V CDR1 and CDR2: SNHLY, FYNNEI. This CDR3 has 15 amino acids. Trimming removed 3 bases from V and 5 bases from J; junction bases left unmatched: 9. CDR3 in amino acids: CASSESPGGYHEQYF. The CDR3 DNA is TGTGCCAGCAGTGAGTCCCCAGGGGGCTATCACGAGCAGTACTTC.

The chain recombines TRBV7-2 with TRBJ2-5; 9 positions agree with TRBD1. This CDR3 has 15 residues. Trimming at V came to 1 base and at J to 5 bases, leaving 5 bases not matched to a gene. Germline CDR1 SGHTA, CDR2 FQGNSA. The CDR3 sequence: CASSLGGQGMETQYF. The CDR3 DNA follows: TGTGCCAGCAGCTTAGGGGGACAGGGCATGGAGACCCAGTACTTC. Based on the CDR3 plus reference TRBV7-2 and TRBJ2-5, the full variable domain is GAGVSQSPSNKVTEKGKDVELRCDPISGHTALYWYRQSLGQGLEFLIYFQGNSAPDKSGLPSDRFSAERTGGSVSTLTIQRTQQEDSAVYLCASSLGGQGMETQYFGPGTRLLVL.

This clonotype showed up just a few times. The chain recombines TRBV5-6 with TRBJ1-2; D gene uncertain. CDR1 and CDR2 (germline): SGHDT, YYEEEE. This CDR3 has 16 residues. V was clipped by 6 bases and J by 5 bases, with 23 bases between them. In nucleotides, the CDR3 is TGTGCCAGCACCGATACCCTAGGTTCGCCGTCGTATGGCTACACCTTC. This codes for CASTDTLGSPSYGYTF.

The CDR3 sequence: CASSLGAGGRYEQYF. The CDR3 DNA reads TGTGCCAGCAGTTTAGGGGCAGGGGGCAGGTACGAGCAGTACTTC. The chain is built from TRBV12-3 or TRBV12-4 and TRBJ2-7; TRBD1 matches 8 bases. CDR3 size: 15 residues. Trimming removed 1 base from V and 4 bases from J; junction bases left unmatched: 6.

This clonotype was counted a few times. The rearrangement links TRBV28 to TRBJ2-1; 9 bases are a match to TRBD2. Germline CDR1 reads MDHEN; CDR2 reads SYDVKM. The CDR3 runs to 15 residues. V was pared by 6 bases and J by 5 bases, with 8 bases of the junction left unmatched. This CDR3 reads CASRNIAGVHNEQFF. CDR3 nucleotides: TGTGCCAGCAGAAACATAGCGGGGGTCCACAATGAGCAGTTCTTC. The complete variable domain, with remaining parts taken from reference TRBV28 and TRBJ2-1, reads DVKVTQSSRYLVKRTGEKVFLECVQDMDHENMFWYRQDPGLGLRLIYFSYDVKMKEKGDIPEGYSVSREKKERFSLILESASTNQTSMYLCASRNIAGVHNEQFFGPGTRLTVL.

The chain uses TRBV9 and TRBJ2-1; D is ambiguous. V lost 7 bases and J 5 bases, leaving 19 bases between the germline ends. Per the germline V gene, CDR1 is SGDLS and CDR2 is YYNGEE. The CDR3 covers 15 residues. In DNA, the CDR3 is TGTGCCAGCCACAACATCCTGGACCTTCACAATGAGCAGTTCTTC. It encodes CASHNILDLHNEQFF.

V usage is TRBV7-8 and J usage is TRBJ1-5; D is undetermined. The germline V gene has CDR1 SGHVS and CDR2 FQNEAQ. There are 14 residues in the CDR3. The ends were cut back, 5 bases at V and 3 bases at J, with 11 bases in the middle. In DNA, the CDR3 is TGTGCCAGCAGCATCGGCAGAAACAATCAGCCCCAGCATTTT. This translates into CASSIGRNNQPQHF.

Many counts were recorded for this clonotype. This rearrangement joins TRBV6-5 to TRBJ2-1, with D uncertain. Germline V lookup: CDR1 MNHEY, CDR2 SVGAGI. This CDR3 comprises 12 residues. The V end lost 8 bases, the J end lost 10 bases, and 15 bases lay between the germline ends. Here the CDR3 DNA reads TGTGCCAGCGGAATCTCGCTAGGGGAGCAGTTCTTC. Amino acid sequence: CASGISLGEQFF.

This clonotype was picked up a small number of times. The DNA of the CDR3 is TGCGCCAGCAGCCGCACGGCCCCGGGACAGGGTAGGGATACGCAGTATTTT. The encoded protein is CASSRTAPGQGRDTQYF. This chain joins TRBV4-3 and TRBJ2-3, with 9 bases matching TRBD1. Germline V CDR1 and CDR2: LGHNA, YSLEER. The CDR3 spans 17 residues. V lost 4 bases, J lost 6 bases, and 14 bases stayed unmatched.

As for this clonotype: One end of the junction fails to match germline, which may point to a read error. The V gene is TRBV15, the J gene TRBJ1-6; perhaps TRBD1 as D (6 bases). The CDR3 sequence is 16 residues long. Germline V gene sequence: CDR1 LNHNV, CDR2 YYDKDF (reference sequence). This chain's CDR3 is CAASGPRGFYNSPLHF. CDR3 DNA: TGTGCCGCCAGCGGACCCAGGGGTTTTTATAATTCACCCCTCCACTTT.

The table lists this clonotype with a few counts. The chain recombines TRBV12-3 or TRBV12-4 with TRBJ1-1; unclear D gene. Trimming stripped 4 bases from V and 1 base from J, with 16 bases between. The CDR3 sequence is 16 residues long. The CDR3 sequence is CASSSNRRTQNTEAFF. The CDR3 DNA reads as TGTGCCAGCAGTTCTAATCGGAGGACCCAGAACACTGAAGCTTTCTTT.

The V call is TRBV20-1, the J call TRBJ2-5; D is undetermined. Per the germline V gene, CDR1 is DFQATT and CDR2 is SNEGSKA (reference sequence). The CDR3 contains 12 residues. Trimming removed 7 bases from V and 3 bases from J, with 12 bases in between. The DNA for the CDR3 is TGCAGTGAGGGATTAAAGGAAGAGACCCAGTACTTC. Protein product: CSEGLKEETQYF.

The rearrangement joins TRBV7-6 to TRBJ1-4; D gene uncertain. Germline V CDR1 and CDR2: SGHVS, FNYEAQ. Trimming stripped 6 bases from V and 5 bases from J, with 16 bases between. The CDR3 sequence is 15 residues long. CDR3 sequence (DNA): TGTGCCAGCAGTTCCACCGGCGCTGAGAATGAAAAACTGTTTTTT. This gives the protein CASSSTGAENEKLFF. Full variable domain (outside the CDR3, taken from reference TRBV7-6 and TRBJ1-4): GAGVSQSPRYKVTKRGQDVALRCDPISGHVSLYWYRQALGQGPEFLTYFNYEAQQDKSGLPNDRFSAERPEGSISTLTIQRTEQRDSAMYRCASSSTGAENEKLFFGSGTQLSVL.

The CDR3 protein is CASAPLGASVGYTF. The CDR3 DNA follows: TGTGCCAGCGCCCCCCTGGGGGCCTCGGTTGGCTACACCTTC. The chain carries TRBV12-3 or TRBV12-4 and TRBJ1-2; D is possibly TRBD1 (6 bases). The CDR3 extends over 14 amino acids. Trimming cost V 8 bases and J 7 bases, with 20 bases left between them.

The V gene is TRBV29-1, the J gene TRBJ1-1, with TRBD1 identical over 8 bases. The germline V gene has CDR1 SQVTM and CDR2 ANQGSEA. J lost 7 bases, V lost 6 bases, and 4 bases had no gene match. The CDR3 contains 11 residues. The CDR3 region has the DNA TGCAGCGTAGAAACAGGGGGTGAAGCTTTCTTT. Its protein product is CSVETGGEAFF.

This clonotype was detected a few times. The J gene is TRBJ2-1, the V gene TRBV4-1, with D uncertain. The J call is uncertain, as TRBJ2-7 better fits the DNA end. Germline CDR1 and CDR2: MGHRA and YSYEKL. The CDR3 is 15 amino acids. The CDR3 loop reads CASSQGSGQRYEQYF. CDR3 in DNA: TGCGCCAGCAGCCAAGGTTCCGGGCAGCGCTACGAGCAGTACTTC.

This clonotype turned up a few times. The CDR3 DNA reads TGTGCCAGCAGCGTAGTCTCGGGCTCCTACAATGAGCAGTTCTTC. This encodes CASSVVSGSYNEQFF. The chain combines TRBV9 with TRBJ2-1; unclear D gene. V was pared by 0 bases and J by 0 bases, with 7 bases between. Germline V lookup: CDR1 SGDLS, CDR2 YYNGEE. The CDR3 runs 15 residues.

This clonotype was observed a few times. The rearrangement links TRBV7-9 to TRBJ1-1; the match to TRBD1 covers 10 bases. This CDR3 has 16 amino acids. J gave up 3 bases and V 8 bases, and 12 bases lay outside the gene matches. Germline values: CDR1 SEHNR, CDR2 FQNEAQ (reference sequence). Here the CDR3 DNA reads TGTGCCAGCCGACGTAATGAGGGGACAGGGGACACTGAAGCTTTCTTT. It yields the protein CASRRNEGTGDTEAFF.

The chain couples TRBV6-4 to TRBJ1-2; TRBD1 is a possible D gene (6 bases). Trimming removed 6 bases from V and 10 bases from J, with 12 bases in between. This CDR3 is 11 amino acids long. Germline V gene data show CDR1 as MRHNA and CDR2 as SNTAGT. The CDR3 loop is CASSRGGHYTF. CDR3 DNA: TGTGCCAGCAGCCGGGGGGGACACTACACCTTC.

This clonotype was recorded a few times. The chain recombines TRBV27 with TRBJ2-5; TRBD2 agrees at 10 bases. The CDR3 runs 16 residues. V shed 6 bases, J shed 4 bases, and the junction held 11 bases outside the gene matches. In germline, CDR1 is MNHEY, CDR2 SMNVEV (reference sequence). The CDR3 is CASRLTSGSMGETQYF. CDR3 DNA: TGTGCCAGCAGGCTGACTAGCGGGTCTATGGGAGAGACCCAGTACTTC.

This rearrangement joins TRBV6-1 to TRBJ1-2; D might be TRBD1 (5 bases). The CDR3 covers 15 residues. Trimming pared 7 bases from V and 3 bases from J, leaving 18 bases between. Germline lookup yields CDR1 MNHNS and CDR2 SASEGT. CDR3 bases: TGTGCCAGCACTGAGAGTCCGGGACTCTACTATGGCTACACCTTC. Its protein is CASTESPGLYYGYTF.

This chain connects TRBV28 to TRBJ1-1, with D unresolved. This CDR3 region has 13 residues. The V end lost 1 base, the J end lost 6 bases, and 9 bases lay between the germline ends. The germline V gene has CDR1 MDHEN and CDR2 SYDVKM. CDR3 protein: CASSLSGSAEAFF. CDR3 nucleotide sequence: TGTGCCAGCAGTTTATCGGGATCGGCTGAAGCTTTCTTT.

This clonotype has a handful of counts. The chain couples TRBV12-3 or TRBV12-4 to TRBJ2-7; D perhaps matches TRBD1 (7 bases). Trimming took off 5 bases at V and 5 bases at J, with 16 bases between the two ends. The CDR3 totals 14 residues. Here the CDR3 reads CASSRSGGWDEQYF. Written as DNA, the CDR3 is TGTGCCAGCAGTCGCTCAGGGGGGTGGGACGAGCAGTACTTC.

The gene calls are TRBV28 and TRBJ1-6; 7 bases are shared with TRBD1. The trim removed 3 bases at V and 7 bases at J, leaving 9 bases unmatched. CDR3 length: 16 residues. Germline-derived CDR1 and CDR2 are MDHEN and SYDVKM. In DNA, the CDR3 is TGTGCCAGCAGTTTCCCACCGGGACAGAAGAATTCACCCCTCCACTTT. This translates into CASSFPPGQKNSPLHF.

This clonotype occurred once. This sequence joins TRBV6-2 or TRBV6-3 and TRBJ2-4, with D uncertain. V gave up 6 bases and J gave up 4 bases, with 10 bases separating them. The germline gives CDR1 MNHEY, CDR2 SVGEGT. The CDR3 runs to 13 residues. CDR3 sequence reads: CASRPAVKNIQYF. DNA of the CDR3: TGTGCCAGCAGGCCGGCAGTGAAAAACATTCAGTACTTC.

The chain carries TRBV3-1 and TRBJ2-3; no firm D call. Germline V gene lookup returns CDR1 LGHDT and CDR2 YNNKEL (reference sequence). The CDR3 extends over 14 amino acids. V was clipped by 0 bases and J by 1 base, with 5 bases between them. CDR3 sequence reads: CASSQDGRTDTQYF. CDR3 in DNA: TGTGCCAGCAGCCAAGACGGCCGCACAGATACGCAGTATTTT.

This chain links TRBV7-2 with TRBJ2-7, with 7 bases lining up with TRBD2. Matching the DNA end better, TRBJ2-5 makes the J call doubtful. CDR1 and CDR2 from the germline V gene are SGHTA and FQGNSA. This CDR3 has 17 residues. CDR3 protein: CASSELGGSSGSETQYF. CDR3 DNA sequence: TGTGCCAGCAGCGAATTGGGTGGGTCTAGCGGTTCGGAGACCCAGTACTTC.